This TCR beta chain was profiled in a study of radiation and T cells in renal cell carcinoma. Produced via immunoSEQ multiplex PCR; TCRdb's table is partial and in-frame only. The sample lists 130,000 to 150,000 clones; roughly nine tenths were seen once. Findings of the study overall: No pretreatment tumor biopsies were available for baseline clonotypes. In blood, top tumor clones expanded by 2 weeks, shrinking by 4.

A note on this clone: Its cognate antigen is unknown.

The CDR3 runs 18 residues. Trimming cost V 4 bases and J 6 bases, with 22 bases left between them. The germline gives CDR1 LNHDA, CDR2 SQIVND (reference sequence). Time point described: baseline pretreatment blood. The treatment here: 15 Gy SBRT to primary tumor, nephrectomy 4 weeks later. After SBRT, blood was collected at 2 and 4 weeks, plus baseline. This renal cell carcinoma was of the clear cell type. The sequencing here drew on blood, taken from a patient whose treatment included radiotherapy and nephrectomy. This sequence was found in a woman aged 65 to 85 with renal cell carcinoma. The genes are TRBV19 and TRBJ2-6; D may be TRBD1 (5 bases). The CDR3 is CASSTPVVRWGEANVLTF. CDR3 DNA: TGTGCCAGTAGTACCCCGGTGGTACGGTGGGGCGAGGCCAACGTCCTGACTTTC.